The clone carrying this T cell receptor beta chain was observed once. TCRdb keeps only in-frame clones here, not all; method: immunoSEQ multiplex PCR. Of a few hundred thousand clones in the sample, 90% to 95% are singletons; the top ten hold about 0.78%. The CDR3 is 16 amino acids. Per the germline V gene, CDR1 is SGHTA and CDR2 is FQGNSA. After removal of 7 bases from V and 2 bases from J, the junction contained 11 bases not matched to a gene. This sample is part of a study of blood T cell repertoires in COVID-19. The sample taken for sequencing was PBMCs or T cells enriched from blood (not recorded which). The sequence came from a woman aged 40 to 50 who had been exposed to COVID-19. V gene TRBV7-2 combines with J gene TRBJ2-3; TRBD2 matches 8 bases. CDR3 in DNA: TGTGCCAGCACCTTTACCGGTAGCGGGGTCACAGATACGCAGTATTTT. Translating gives CASTFTGSGVTDTQYF.